These 18 T cell receptor beta chains share one sample of origin, sequenced in a study of Ad26.COV2.S vaccination and SARS-CoV-2 variants. The method was immunoSEQ multiplex PCR; TCRdb's version includes in-frame clones alone and lacks a portion of them. The table has 500,000 or so clones, approximately 88% seen once. Sample treatment: roughly 19 received Ad26.COV2.S at low or high dose, single or two shots; about 5 received placebo; per-sample allocation not given. The investigators took samples on day 63 after the first vaccine or placebo injection. The source was peripheral blood, collected in a trial of Ad26.COV2.S vaccine versus placebo. The receptor source for this set is a person aged 18-65 years who received the Ad26.COV2.S COVID-19 vaccine or a placebo.

The J gene is TRBJ2-3, the V gene TRBV7-6; a possible D gene is TRBD1 (5 bases). CDR3 length: 15 residues. Germline-derived CDR1 and CDR2 are SGHVS and FNYEAQ. Trimming removed 7 bases at V and 0 bases at J, with 14 bases between. The CDR3 here is CASTSAGYSTDTQYF. The CDR3 DNA is TGTGCCAGCACCAGTGCAGGGTATAGCACAGATACGCAGTATTTT.

The sample holds a few counts of this clone. The sample holds other DNA sequences that translate to the same CDR3. The chain combines TRBV7-2 with TRBJ1-3; unclear D gene. The CDR3 is 11 residues long. Trimming pared 1 base from V and 5 bases from J, leaving 0 bases between. Looked up from germline, CDR1 is SGHTA and CDR2 is FQGNSA. CDR3 DNA sequence: TGTGCCAGCAGCTTAGGAAACACCATATATTTT. Its protein product is CASSLGNTIYF. The full variable domain, with the rest looked up from reference TRBV7-2 and TRBJ1-3, is GAGVSQSPSNKVTEKGKDVELRCDPISGHTALYWYRQSLGQGLEFLIYFQGNSAPDKSGLPSDRFSAERTGGSVSTLTIQRTQQEDSAVYLCASSLGNTIYFGEGSWLTVV.

The chain uses TRBV14 and TRBJ1-3; D is perhaps TRBD1 (6 bases). V gave up 0 bases and J gave up 0 bases, with 9 bases separating them. The CDR3 sequence is 16 residues long. Germline V gives CDR1 SGHDN, CDR2 FVKESK. CDR3 sequence reads: CASSQDRGYSGNTIYF. The CDR3 nucleotides read TGTGCCAGCAGCCAAGATAGGGGGTACTCTGGAAACACCATATATTTT.

The chain is built from TRBV6-5 and TRBJ2-5; a possible D gene is TRBD1 (5 bases). The CDR3 runs to 13 residues. CDR1 and CDR2 from the germline V gene are MNHEY and SVGAGI. The V end lost 8 bases, the J end lost 1 base, and 11 bases lay between the germline ends. The CDR3 loop reads CASHLQVQETQYF. CDR3 DNA: TGTGCCAGCCACTTACAGGTCCAAGAGACCCAGTACTTC.

The genes are TRBV14 and TRBJ2-2; D is perhaps TRBD2 (5 bases). V shed 0 bases and J shed 7 bases, with 18 bases lying between them. Germline V gene data show CDR1 as SGHDN and CDR2 as FVKESK. CDR3 size: 17 residues. CDR3 nucleotides: TGTGCCAGCAGCCAAGACGAGGGATGGGTCTCAGGCGGGGAGCTGTTTTTT. Protein product: CASSQDEGWVSGGELFF.

The V gene is TRBV4-1, the J gene TRBJ2-1; 8 nucleotides align to TRBD2. J gave up 0 bases and V 4 bases, and 5 bases lay outside the gene matches. This CDR3 comprises 16 residues. The germline gives CDR1 MGHRA, CDR2 YSYEKL. The CDR3 protein is CASSLLSGSSYNEQFF. As DNA, the CDR3 is TGCGCCAGCAGCCTCCTAAGCGGGAGCTCCTACAATGAGCAGTTCTTC.

This sequence joins TRBV19 and TRBJ2-4; possibly TRBD1 for D (5 bases). Germline-derived CDR1 and CDR2 are LNHDA and SQIVND (reference sequence). The V and J ends lost 4 bases and 5 bases respectively, with 6 bases between them. The CDR3 spans 12 residues. The CDR3 spells CASSSRENIQYF. CDR3 sequence (DNA): TGTGCCAGTAGTAGCAGGGAAAACATTCAGTACTTC. Variable domain in full (rest from reference TRBV19 and TRBJ2-4): DGGITQSPKYLFRKEGQNVTLSCEQNLNHDAMYWYRQDPGQGLRLIYYSQIVNDFQKGDIAEGYSVSREKKESFPLTVTSAQKNPTAFYLCASSSRENIQYFGAGTRLSVL.

The chain is built from TRBV28 and TRBJ1-1; tentative D call: TRBD1 (6 bases). V lost 7 bases to trimming and J lost 1 base, with 13 bases between them. The CDR3 is made up of 14 amino acids. Germline V CDR1 and CDR2: MDHEN, SYDVKM. In DNA form, the CDR3 reads TGTGCCAGCACCATACAACAGGGGAACACTGAAGCTTTCTTT. Translating gives CASTIQQGNTEAFF.

The V gene is TRBV18, the J gene TRBJ2-3, with D perhaps given as TRBD1 or TRBD2 (5 bases each). Trimming cost V 2 bases and J 2 bases, with 11 bases left between them. Germline CDR1 and CDR2: KGHSH and LQKENI. The CDR3 length is 15 residues. CDR3 sequence reads: CASSPTGPITDTQYF. As DNA, the CDR3 is TGTGCCAGCTCACCAACGGGACCCATCACAGATACGCAGTATTTT.

The chain employs TRBV7-2 and TRBJ1-2; D might be TRBD1 (6 bases). CDR3 length equals 13 residues. CDR1 and CDR2 (germline): SGHTA, FQGNSA. Trimming removed 8 bases at V and 1 base at J, with 11 bases between. CDR3 sequence (DNA): TGTGCCAGCGGTGACAGGATTAACTATGGCTACACCTTC. It is translated as CASGDRINYGYTF.

J is TRBJ1-1 and V is TRBV15, with TRBD1 identical over 7 bases. This CDR3 has 14 residues. Germline CDR1 reads LNHNV; CDR2 reads YYDKDF (reference sequence). V dropped 0 bases and J dropped 5; count of bases not matched to a gene: 3. The CDR3 DNA reads as TGTGCCACCAGCAGAGATCAGGGGGGGACTGAAGCTTTCTTT. This translates into CATSRDQGGTEAFF.

V usage is TRBV7-3 and J usage is TRBJ2-1; 8 bases line up with TRBD2. Germline V gene data show CDR1 as SGHTA and CDR2 as FQGTGA. The CDR3 has 16 residues. V lost 5 bases, J lost 7 bases, and 13 bases stayed unmatched. The CDR3 is CASSPLPTGGSNEQFF. DNA for the CDR3: TGTGCCAGCAGCCCACTCCCAACGGGAGGGTCAAATGAGCAGTTCTTC.

This clone was seen just once. The chain is built from TRBV2 and TRBJ1-5; unclear D gene. V lost 7 bases and J 4 bases, leaving 11 bases between the germline ends. The CDR3 length is 13 residues. Per the germline V gene, CDR1 is SNHLY and CDR2 is FYNNEI. In nucleotides, the CDR3 is TGTGCCAGCAACAGCCTGGATAATCAGCCCCAGCATTTT. This encodes CASNSLDNQPQHF.

V is TRBV5-4 and J is TRBJ1-1, with 7 bases fitting TRBD1. Germline V gives CDR1 SGHNT, CDR2 YYREEE (reference sequence). The CDR3 has 15 residues. J lost 7 bases, V lost 6 bases, and 15 bases had no gene match. The DNA of the CDR3 is TGTGCCAGCAACCCCACCTCTGGGACAGTCGGTGAAGCTTTCTTT. Translated, it gives CASNPTSGTVGEAFF.

The V call is TRBV19, the J call TRBJ1-2; TRBD1 is a possible D gene (6 bases). CDR1 LNHDA and CDR2 SQIVND come from the germline V gene (reference sequence). V lost 10 bases and J lost 2, with 17 bases in between. The CDR3 is made up of 14 amino acids. CDR3 sequence reads: CATKPDRTNYGYTF. CDR3 sequence (DNA): TGTGCCACCAAACCCGACAGGACCAACTATGGCTACACCTTC.

J is TRBJ2-1 and V is TRBV9; tentatively, D is TRBD1 or TRBD2 (5 bases each). The CDR3 totals 14 residues. In germline, CDR1 is SGDLS, CDR2 YYNGEE. Trimming took 3 bases from V and 3 from J, leaving 10 bases between them. The CDR3 protein is CASSAFGGYNEQFF. For the CDR3, the DNA is TGTGCCAGCAGCGCCTTTGGGGGCTACAATGAGCAGTTCTTC.

CDR3 DNA sequence: TGTGCCAGCAGTTTTGGACTAGCGGGAACCTACGAGCAGTACTTC. Protein sequence: CASSFGLAGTYEQYF. V usage is TRBV27 and J usage is TRBJ2-7; 12 bases agree with TRBD2. V trimming: 3 bases; J trimming: 2 bases; junction bases outside the gene matches: 2. Per germline, CDR1 MNHEY and CDR2 SMNVEV (reference sequence). CDR3 length: 15 residues.

The V call is TRBV5-6, the J call TRBJ2-5; 9 nucleotides align to TRBD1. The germline CDR1 and CDR2 sequences are SGHDT and YYEEEE. The CDR3 runs 15 residues. J lost 5 bases, V lost 4 bases, and 9 bases had no gene match. DNA of the CDR3: TGTGCCAGCAGCCTCGTCCGGGACAGGGAGGAGACCCAGTACTTC. The encoded protein is CASSLVRDREETQYF. Full variable domain (missing parts from reference TRBV5-6 and TRBJ2-5): DAGVTQSPTHLIKTRGQQVTLRCSPKSGHDTVSWYQQALGQGPQFIFQYYEEEERQRGNFPDRFSGHQFPNYSSELNVNALLLGDSALYLCASSLVRDREETQYFGPGTRLLVL.